This is a list of T cell receptor beta chains from one sample in a study of PD-L1 blockade in urothelial cancer. Using immunoSEQ multiplex PCR, the repertoire was profiled, and TCRdb retains in-frame clones only, with some absent. This table holds over 100,000 clones, more than 85% found once. The sample consisted of PBMCs, taken around atezolizumab (anti-PD-L1) treatment. Receptor source: a man in his fifties or sixties with urothelial cancer. Both conserved end residues are part of each CDR3. A D gene is named only where the DNA matches it firmly. Clone size appears in some rows only: once, few, many, or a class for an expanded clone.

abundance,d_gene,j_gene,v_gene,CDR3nt,CDR3aa
.,.,TRBJ2-7,TRBV4-2,TGTGCCAGCAGCCAAGCCAGCGGTAGTGCCTACGAGCAGTACTTC,CASSQASGSAYEQYF
.,.,TRBJ1-1,TRBV5-6,TGTGCCAGCAGCACTGGACTGGGCTCGAACACTGAAGCTTTCTTT,CASSTGLGSNTEAFF
few,.,TRBJ1-2,TRBV7-2,TGTGCCAGCAGCGTAGATCAGGGGAATGGCTACACCTTC,CASSVDQGNGYTF
.,.,TRBJ1-2,TRBV2,TGTGCCAGCAGTGGGTTGCAGGACGGGGGTGGCTACACCTTC,CASSGLQDGGGYTF
.,TRBD2,TRBJ2-1,TRBV15,TGTGCCACCAGCCCAGCGGGGGGGGCCCTGTTCAATGAGCAGTTCTTC,CATSPAGGALFNEQFF
once,.,TRBJ2-4,TRBV20-1,TGCAGTGAAGCGGCACAAAACATTCAGTACTTC,CSEAAQNIQYF
.,.,TRBJ1-2,TRBV9,TGTGCCAGCAGCGGGAACACAGGTTTACGTGGCTACACCTTC,CASSGNTGLRGYTF
.,TRBD1,TRBJ2-7,TRBV4-3,TGCGCCAGCAGCCAAGAAACAGGGGAGTACGAGCAGTACTTC,CASSQETGEYEQYF
.,.,TRBJ2-7,TRBV19,TGTGCCAGTAGTATAAGAGGAGGCGAGCAGTACTTC,CASSIRGGEQYF
.,TRBD2,TRBJ2-1,TRBV19,TGTGCCAGTAGTATCTCTGCGGGAGGGTTCTATGAGCAGTTCTTC,CASSISAGGFYEQFF
.,.,TRBJ2-3,TRBV29-1,TGCAGCGTTGGTGAGGTGTCTAGCACAGATACGCAGTATTTT,CSVGEVSSTDTQYF
.,TRBD2,TRBJ2-7,TRBV7-9,TGTGCCAGCAGCACCACTAGCGGACTCTACGAGCAGTACTTC,CASSTTSGLYEQYF
.,TRBD2,TRBJ2-1,TRBV5-1,TGCGCCAGCAGCTGGGGACTAGGCTCCTACAATGAGCAGTTCTTC,CASSWGLGSYNEQFF
.,TRBD2,TRBJ2-5,TRBV4-3,TGCGCCAGCAGCCAAGATCGACGCCTAGCGGGAATGGAGACCCAGTACTTC,CASSQDRRLAGMETQYF
.,.,TRBJ1-2,TRBV7-2,TGTGCCAGCAGCTTCGGTACCACCTATGGCTACACCTTC,CASSFGTTYGYTF
.,TRBD1,TRBJ2-1,TRBV5-4,TGTGCCGACGGGACAGGGGCCGCGGTCAATGAGCAGTTCTTC,CADGTGAAVNEQFF
once,.,TRBJ1-2,TRBV28,TGTGCCACCCTTTCGGGCCCGGGGAGGAACTATGGCTACACCTTC,CATLSGPGRNYGYTF
.,.,TRBJ2-7,TRBV21-1,TGTGCCAGCAGCGAAAGACGATCTAGCGGGGGCCAATACGAGCAGTACTTC,CASSERRSSGGQYEQYF
.,.,TRBJ2-1,TRBV7-2,TGTGCCAGCAGCTCGCAGGGGTGGAATGAGCAGTTCTTC,CASSSQGWNEQFF
.,.,TRBJ2-1,TRBV9,TGTGCCAGCAGCGTGGCGATGGACTCCCCGCTGGGATACAATGAGCAGTTCTTC,CASSVAMDSPLGYNEQFF
.,TRBD2,TRBJ2-1,TRBV11-2,TGTGCCAGCAGCTTTGGGACTAGCGGGGGTTTAAAGCAGTTCTTC,CASSFGTSGGLKQFF
.,TRBD1,TRBJ2-3,TRBV10-3,TGTGCCATCAGTGAGGGACAGGCGATCACAGATACGCAGTATTTT,CAISEGQAITDTQYF
once,TRBD1,TRBJ1-3,TRBV5-6,TGTGCCAGCAGCAACGCACGGACAGGGGGAAACACCATATATTTT,CASSNARTGGNTIYF
.,TRBD2,TRBJ2-1,TRBV2,TGTGCCAGCAGGCGCGGACTAGCGGGAGTAAATGAGCAGTTCTTC,CASRRGLAGVNEQFF
.,TRBD1,TRBJ2-1,TRBV7-2,TGTGCCAGCAGCTCAACCGGGACAGCCAATGAGCAGTTCTTC,CASSSTGTANEQFF
once,TRBD1,TRBJ1-1,TRBV9,TGTGCCAGCAGCGTAGGTCAGGGGGCTTACACTGAAGCTTTCTTT,CASSVGQGAYTEAFF
once,.,TRBJ2-3,TRBV9,TGTGCCAGCAGCCACGCTAGATCGGATACGCAGTATTTT,CASSHARSDTQYF
.,.,TRBJ2-7,TRBV21-1,TGTGCCAGCAGCAAAAGGGACAGGGCCTACGAGCAGTACTTC,CASSKRDRAYEQYF
.,.,TRBJ1-5,TRBV19,TGTGCCAGTAGACTAACAGGTACTAGCAATCAGCCCCAGCATTTT,CASRLTGTSNQPQHF
.,.,TRBJ2-5,TRBV21-1,TGTGCCAGCAGCAAAGGTTCAGCGGGAGGGCGGGAGACCCAGTACTTC,CASSKGSAGGRETQYF
.,.,TRBJ2-5,TRBV18,TGTGCCAGCTCACCCCAGGGGGGAATGGAGACCCAGTACTTC,CASSPQGGMETQYF
.,TRBD2,TRBJ2-1,TRBV5-1,TGCGCCAGCAGCTGGGGACTAGCGGCCCCAGGGCAGTTCTTC,CASSWGLAAPGQFF
.,.,TRBJ2-5,TRBV30,TGTGCCTGGAGTATAGGGGGGGCGGCGGAGACCCAGTACTTC,CAWSIGGAAETQYF
once,.,TRBJ1-5,TRBV28,TGTGCCAGCAGTTTATCTCAGGGATCTTTCAATCAGCCCCAGCATTTT,CASSLSQGSFNQPQHF
.,.,TRBJ2-1,TRBV7-2,TGTGCCAGCAGCCCTCCTCAAACTACTCAGCGGGTGTCCTACAATGAGCAGTTCTTC,CASSPPQTTQRVSYNEQFF
once,TRBD2,TRBJ2-3,TRBV7-9,TGTGCCAGCAGCTTATGGCGCGGGGGAAGCACAGATACGCAGTATTTT,CASSLWRGGSTDTQYF
.,TRBD1,TRBJ1-2,TRBV27,TGTGCCAGCAGTTTCACAGGGGCGTATGGCTACACCTTC,CASSFTGAYGYTF
once,TRBD1,TRBJ2-7,TRBV5-1,TGCGCCAGCAGCTTGGAATATGGGGCAGACAGGGGTAGGGAGCAGTACTTC,CASSLEYGADRGREQYF
.,.,TRBJ2-2,TRBV28,TGTGCCAGCAAAGGCCCTCGAGGGTCGGGCACCGGGGAGCTGTTTTTT,CASKGPRGSGTGELFF
.,TRBD2,TRBJ2-3,TRBV14,TGTGCCAGCAGCCAAGGACTAGCGGTCACAGATACGCAGTATTTT,CASSQGLAVTDTQYF
.,TRBD2,TRBJ2-3,TRBV6-5,TGTGCCAGCAGTGTACTAGCGGGGGCAGATACGCAGTATTTT,CASSVLAGADTQYF
.,.,TRBJ2-3,TRBV11-2,TGTGCCAGCAGCTCTTGGCGGGCCGACACAGATACGCAGTATTTT,CASSSWRADTDTQYF
.,.,TRBJ1-3,TRBV30,TGTGCCTGGAGAGAGAGCTCTGGAAACACCATATATTTT,CAWRESSGNTIYF
.,.,TRBJ2-7,TRBV28,TGTGCCAGCAGCTCCGGGACAACCCCCTACGAGCAGTACTTC,CASSSGTTPYEQYF
.,.,TRBJ1-2,TRBV2,TGTGCCAGCAGTGAAACGGCCACAGGAGACTATGGCTACACCTTC,CASSETATGDYGYTF
.,.,TRBJ2-5,TRBV5-1,TGCGCCAGCAGCTTGGGACAACAAGAGACCCAGTACTTC,CASSLGQQETQYF
once,.,TRBJ2-7,TRBV28,TGTGCCAGCAGTTTACGGGTCTCCGAGCAGTACTTC,CASSLRVSEQYF
.,TRBD1,TRBJ2-2,TRBV5-6,TGTGCCAGCAGCTTGGGGCAGGGGGCGGACGGGGAGCTGTTTTTT,CASSLGQGADGELFF
few,.,TRBJ1-2,TRBV4-1,TGCGCCAGCAGCCAAGAAACTGCCGGCTACACCTTC,CASSQETAGYTF
.,TRBD1,TRBJ2-7,TRBV28,TGTGCCAGCAGTTCACCGGGACAGACCTACGAGCAGTACTTC,CASSSPGQTYEQYF
.,TRBD2,TRBJ2-3,TRBV7-2,TGTGCCAGCAGTCGGACTAGCGGGAGGGGCACAGATACGCAGTATTTT,CASSRTSGRGTDTQYF
once,TRBD2,TRBJ2-3,TRBV10-2,TGCGCCACCCAGACTAGCGGGAGGGATACGCAGTATTTT,CATQTSGRDTQYF
.,.,TRBJ1-2,TRBV5-6,TGTGCCAGCAGCCCAGCACAGGGTACCTATGGCTACACCTTC,CASSPAQGTYGYTF
.,TRBD2,TRBJ2-5,TRBV28,TGTGCCAGCAAATCCACTAGCGGGTTTCAGACCCAGTACTTC,CASKSTSGFQTQYF
.,TRBD1,TRBJ2-5,TRBV7-8,TGTGCCAGCAGTAAACGGGACAGGGTGGTTGGGGAGACCCAGTACTTC,CASSKRDRVVGETQYF
.,TRBD2,TRBJ2-2,TRBV29-1,TGCAGCGTTTCACTAGCGCAGGCAAACACCGGGGAGCTGTTTTTT,CSVSLAQANTGELFF
.,.,TRBJ2-5,TRBV12-5,TGTGCTAGTGGTCCGGGGGACAGTCAAGTGGAGACCCAGTACTTC,CASGPGDSQVETQYF
.,TRBD2,TRBJ2-5,TRBV7-9,TGTGCCAGCAGCTTTTCAACTAGCGGGGGCGGGGGAGAGACCCAGTACTTC,CASSFSTSGGGGETQYF
.,.,TRBJ2-3,TRBV30,TGTGCTCACTCAGTGGGCAGGCACACAGATACGCAGTATTTT,CAHSVGRHTDTQYF
.,.,TRBJ2-5,TRBV7-2,TGTGCCAGCAACTGGGGAGGACGGCTAGAGACCCAGTACTTC,CASNWGGRLETQYF